The T cell receptor beta chain described here comes from a study of tumor-infiltrating lymphocytes in primary liver carcinoma. The source of the blood RNA was unsorted whole blood, and germline DNA was extracted as well. A constant-region primer served to make TCR beta cDNA from approximately 490 ng total RNA. Slightly modified ARM-PCR served as the procedure for the TCR beta libraries. These libraries came from three rounds of nested multiplex PCR. Running roughly 10 cycles apiece, the first two PCR rounds relied on TRBV1-TRBV30 forward primers together with a C-beta reverse primer. TCRdb passed the multiplex PCR reads through MiXCR, listing each CDR3 protein once. Among 300,000 to 350,000 distinct CDR3 sequences, about 61% were seen once, and the ten largest hold about 6.5%. Regarding this clonotype: Its antigen is still unknown. The germline gene is not matched at one end of the junction; a read error may be the cause.

This CDR3 contains 14 residues. CDR1 is SGHRS, CDR2 YFSETQ, per germline. Study-level results: Tumor region pairs outstripped tumor-adjacent and tumor-blood pairs in overlap.

The source material was peripheral blood. The V gene is TRBV5-1, the J gene TRBJ1-3, with D hard to call. The sequence was collected from a man aged 40-49 years with primary liver carcinoma and hepatitis B virus infection. The CDR3 DNA follows: TGCGCCAGCAGCCCGTCCGTCTTTGGAATCACCATATATTTT. The encoded protein is CASSPSVFGITIYF.